This T cell receptor beta chain was retrieved from a study of cytomegalovirus exposure and HLA in healthy donors. Overall study findings and caveats: V segments that were indistinguishable, TRBV6-2 and TRBV6-3 among them, were omitted from analysis.

Of note for this clone: What it binds is unknown.

CDR1 is SGHDT, CDR2 YYEEEE, per germline. The CDR3 consists of 15 residues. Trimming took 3 bases from V and 3 from J, leaving 15 bases between them. The PCR used 60 Vbeta and 13 Jbeta primers. Authors' methods: Approximately 72 million unique TCR beta chains, 10 million to 13 million of them shared, were counted by a later analysis. The assay was immunoSEQ multiplex PCR, and TCRdb's table has in-frame clones only and misses some. The DNA was the basis for D and trimming; V, J and clone size are from that table. The sample includes about 170,000 clones, around 73% seen only once; the top ten take about 5.4%.

The rearrangement links TRBV5-6 to TRBJ1-1; D gene ambiguous. The TCR was taken from a woman in her late teens or twenties in good health and CMV-seropositive. Material: PBMCs. In DNA, the CDR3 is TGTGCCAGCAGCTCCGGGTCCCCCTCGGACACTGAAGCTTTCTTT. This codes for CASSSGSPSDTEAFF.